The 19 T cell receptor beta chains reported below all come from one sample, sequenced in a study of tumor-infiltrating lymphocytes in primary liver carcinoma. It was from approximately 20-30 mg of unsorted bulk tissue that RNA and DNA were co-extracted. The investigators made TCR beta cDNA from 400 to 500 ng total RNA, using a constant-region primer. Slightly modified ARM-PCR, run as three nested multiplex PCR rounds, produced the TCR beta libraries. Each of the first two PCR rounds ran roughly 9 cycles with TRBV1-TRBV30 forward and C-beta reverse primers. TCRdb itself ran the multiplex PCR reads through MiXCR, one entry per CDR3 protein. The data contain approximately 37,000 distinct CDR3 sequences, roughly 77% of them singletons. The sample consisted of tumor-adjacent normal liver tissue. Every receptor here comes from a man aged 35 to 55 with primary liver carcinoma and hepatitis B virus infection.

The chain is built from TRBV11-2 and TRBJ2-5; TRBD2 matches at 10 bases. CDR3 length: 17 residues. Trimming at V came to 9 bases and at J to 12 bases, leaving 25 bases not matched to a gene. Germline CDR1 reads SGHAT; CDR2 reads FQNNGV. This chain's CDR3 is CASNLRLAGDSSEIKYF. The CDR3 DNA is TGTGCCAGTAACTTAAGACTAGCGGGTGACTCGAGCGAGATCAAGTACTTC.

With respect to this clonotype: Compared with germline, one end of the junction differs, possibly owing to a read error. This sequence joins TRBV30 and TRBJ2-1, with TRBD2 matching over 7 bases. The CDR3 sequence is 16 residues long. Germline CDR1 GTSNPN, CDR2 SVGIG (reference sequence). This chain's CDR3 is CAWSGLAANFYNEQFF. The CDR3 nucleotides are TGTGCCTGGAGTGGGCTAGCGGCCAACTTCTACAACGAGCAGTTCTTC. Drawing the rest from reference TRBV30 and TRBJ2-1, the complete variable domain is SQTIHQWPATLVQPVGSPLSLECTVEGTSNPNLYWYRQAAGRGLQLLFYSVGIGQISSEVPQNLSASRPQDRQFILSSKKLLLSDSGFYLCAWSGLAANFYNEQFFGPGTRLTVL.

Only one count was recorded for this clonotype. One end of the junction does not line up with germline, which may come from a read error. V usage is TRBV7-2 and J usage is TRBJ2-1; 10 bases match TRBD2. Germline assignment: CDR1 SGHTA and CDR2 FQGNSA. There are 18 residues in the CDR3. CDR3 coding DNA: TGTGCCATCAGCTTAGGACCCGGCGGGCTAGCGGGAGCGGATGAGCAGTTCTTC. Its translation is CAISLGPGGLAGADEQFF. The full variable domain, its missing parts supplied by reference TRBV7-2 and TRBJ2-1, is GAGVSQSPSNKVTEKGKDVELRCDPISGHTALYWYRQSLGQGLEFLIYFQGNSAPDKSGLPSDRFSAERTGGSVSTLTIQRTQQEDSAVYLCAISLGPGGLAGADEQFFGPGTRLTVL.

This clonotype was recorded once. The junction and the germline gene differ at one end; a read error may be behind it. The V gene is TRBV10-2, the J gene TRBJ2-6; D is unresolved. This CDR3 has 13 amino acids. CDR1 WSHSY and CDR2 SAAADI come from the germline V gene. As DNA, the CDR3 is TGCGTCAGTTACAGCTCTAGGGCCAACATCCTGACTTTC. This encodes CVSYSSRANILTF.

The rearrangement links TRBV6-6 to TRBJ1-2; 7 bases fit TRBD1. The CDR3 sequence is 13 residues long. Trimming at V came to 10 bases and at J to 8 bases, leaving 13 bases not matched to a gene. Germline V CDR1 and CDR2: MNHNY, SVGAGI (reference sequence). CDR3: CATTMGQSKGYTF. Written as DNA, the CDR3 is TGTGCCACCACTATGGGACAGTCAAAGGGCTACACCTTC.

In this sample, this clonotype turned up many times. The V gene is TRBV30, the J gene TRBJ2-2, with 11 bases aligning to TRBD2. This CDR3 is 15 amino acids long. Per germline, CDR1 GTSNPN and CDR2 SVGIG (reference sequence). The V segment lost 4 bases and the J segment 4 bases; nucleotides outside the gene matches: 5. CDR3: CAWNWLAGGTGELFF. The CDR3 bases are TGTGCCTGGAATTGGCTAGCGGGAGGCACCGGGGAGCTGTTTTTT.

This clonotype has a single count. The junction does not match germline at one end; this may be a read error. The J gene is TRBJ1-2, the V gene TRBV7-9, with TRBD1 matching 11 bases. The CDR3 is 14 residues long. The germline V gene has CDR1 SEHNR and CDR2 FQNEAQ (reference sequence). This chain's CDR3 is CACRWDRGLHGYTF. The DNA of the CDR3 is TGCGCCTGCAGATGGGACAGGGGGTTACATGGCTACACCTTC.

The chain links TRBV20-1 to TRBJ1-2; 7 bases are a match to TRBD1. Germline-derived CDR1 and CDR2 are DFQATT and SNEGSKA (reference sequence). There are 12 residues in the CDR3. V was clipped by 5 bases and J by 7 bases; unmatched bases: 7. Here the CDR3 DNA reads TGCAGTGCTGCCCCGGGACAGCGTGGCTACACCTTC. Translation: CSAAPGQRGYTF.

The chain has TRBV6-1 and TRBJ2-1; the D is unclear. Germline-derived CDR1 and CDR2 are MNHNS and SASEGT. CDR3 length equals 14 residues. V was trimmed by 4 bases and J by 6 bases, leaving 13 bases between them. DNA of the CDR3: TGTGCCAGCAGTGTAACCGTGAGAGTCAATGAGCAGTTCTTC. Residues: CASSVTVRVNEQFF.

As to this clonotype: The junction differs from germline at one of its ends, possibly a read error. The chain recombines TRBV6-2 or TRBV6-3 with TRBJ2-1; 10 bases map to TRBD2. This CDR3 contains 16 residues. Germline CDR1 MNHEY, CDR2 SVGEGT. In nucleotides, the CDR3 is TGTGGCAGCAGTTACTCGCTCAGCGGGAGGGCCAATGAGCAGTTCTTC. As protein: CGSSYSLSGRANEQFF.

V and J are TRBV12-3 or TRBV12-4 and TRBJ2-7; 7 bases are shared with TRBD2. With V trimmed by 3 bases and J by 2 bases, 4 bases remained unmatched. The CDR3 spans 14 residues. The DNA for the CDR3 is TGTGCCAGCAGTTTGCAGGGAGGGCCCTACGAGCAGTACTTC. This codes for CASSLQGGPYEQYF.

CDR3 bases: TGCGCCAGCAGCCAAGATTGGGGGAGATGGGGCGGGGAGTTATTTTTT. Translated, it gives CASSQDWGRWGGELFF. The V and J genes are TRBV4-1 and TRBJ2-2; D is possibly TRBD2 (6 bases). V shed 0 bases and J shed 17 bases, with 25 bases lying between them. Germline loops: CDR1 MGHRA, CDR2 YSYEKL. CDR3 length: 16 amino acids.

Concerning this clonotype: It is likely a read error, because the conserved phenylalanine at the end of the CDR3 is missing. It is unclear where the CDR3 begins or ends on the DNA, so no DNA is shown, and the CDR3 is as TCRdb lists it. This rearrangement joins TRBV30 to TRBJ1-1. Germline V gives CDR1 GTSNPN, CDR2 SVGIG (reference sequence). The CDR3 numbers 13 amino acids, ends counted. CDR3 loop: CAWSVKGGKEAFY.

Details on this clonotype: No conserved phenylalanine or tryptophan is present at the end of the CDR3, so a read error is the likely explanation. This sequence joins TRBV30 and TRBJ1-1; D remains unclear. CDR1 is GTSNPN, CDR2 SVGIG, per germline (reference sequence). V lost 2 bases to trimming and J lost 5 bases, with 12 bases between them. The CDR3 covers 13 residues. CDR3 protein: CAWSLQFGTEAFY. CDR3 nucleotides: TGTGCCTGGAGTCTACAGTTCGGGACTGAAGCTTTCTAT.

This clonotype has a handful of counts. Possible read error: a much larger clone is one base away. This chain connects TRBV28 to TRBJ1-1, with D uncertain. This CDR3 comprises 12 residues. Germline V CDR1 and CDR2: MDHEN, SYDVKM. For the CDR3, the DNA is TGTGCCAGCAGGGACTTAAACACTGAAGGTTTCTTT. Its translation is CASRDLNTEGFF. Complete variable domain (other parts from reference TRBV28 and TRBJ1-1): DVKVTQSSRYLVKRTGEKVFLECVQDMDHENMFWYRQDPGLGLRLIYFSYDVKMKEKGDIPEGYSVSREKKERFSLILESASTNQTSMYLCASRDLNTEGFFGQGTRLTVV.

This clonotype occurred many times. The V and J genes are TRBV28 and TRBJ2-3; D not resolved. The CDR3 contains 15 residues. Germline CDR1 MDHEN, CDR2 SYDVKM. The V and J ends lost 5 bases and 0 bases respectively, with 12 bases between them. The CDR3 coding sequence is TGTGCCAGCAGTCGCCTCCCGCAAAGCACAGATACGCAGTATTTT. It is translated as CASSRLPQSTDTQYF.

This chain links TRBV28 with TRBJ2-7; 8 nucleotides agree with TRBD2. V lost 4 bases and J lost 7; bases outside the gene matches: 12. CDR1 MDHEN and CDR2 SYDVKM come from the germline V gene. The CDR3 is made up of 15 amino acids. The CDR3 DNA follows: TGTGCCAGCAGTTCCCGGACTAGCAGTGTCGGAGAGCAGTACTTC. Its protein is CASSSRTSSVGEQYF.

This clonotype was picked up one time. V and J are TRBV30 and TRBJ2-3; a possible D gene is TRBD1 (7 bases). CDR1 and CDR2 from the germline V gene are GTSNPN and SVGIG (reference sequence). The V and J ends lost 2 bases and 14 bases respectively, with 23 bases between them. The length of the CDR3 is 14 residues. DNA of the CDR3: TGTGCCTGGAGTACAGGGGACTTCACAGATTCGCCGTATTTT. As protein: CAWSTGDFTDSPYF.

For this clonotype: The junction departs from the called germline gene at one end, perhaps through a read error. The rearrangement uses TRBV12-3 or TRBV12-4 and TRBJ2-2; D may be TRBD2 (6 bases). This CDR3 comprises 15 residues. The CDR3 nucleotides are TGTGCCAGCACCCTGACTAGTGGGAACACCGGGGAGCTGTCTTTC. Translating gives CASTLTSGNTGELSF.